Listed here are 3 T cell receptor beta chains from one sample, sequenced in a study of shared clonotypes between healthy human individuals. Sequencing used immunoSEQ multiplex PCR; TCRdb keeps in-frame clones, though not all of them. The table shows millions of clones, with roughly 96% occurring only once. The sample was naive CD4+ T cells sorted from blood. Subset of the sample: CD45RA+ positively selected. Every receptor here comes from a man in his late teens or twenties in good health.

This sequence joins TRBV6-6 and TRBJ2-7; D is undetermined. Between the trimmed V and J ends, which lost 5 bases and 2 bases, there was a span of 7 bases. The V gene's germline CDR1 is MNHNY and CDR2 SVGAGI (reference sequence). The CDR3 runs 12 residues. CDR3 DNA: TGTGCCAGCAGTCCCTCTCCCTACGAGCAGTACTTC. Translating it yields CASSPSPYEQYF.

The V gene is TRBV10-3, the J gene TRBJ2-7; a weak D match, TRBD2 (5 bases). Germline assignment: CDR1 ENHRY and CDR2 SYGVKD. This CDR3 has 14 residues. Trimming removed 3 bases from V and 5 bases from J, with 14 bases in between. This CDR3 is CAISELLGSNEQYF. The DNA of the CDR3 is TGTGCCATCAGTGAACTATTAGGGAGCAACGAGCAGTACTTC.

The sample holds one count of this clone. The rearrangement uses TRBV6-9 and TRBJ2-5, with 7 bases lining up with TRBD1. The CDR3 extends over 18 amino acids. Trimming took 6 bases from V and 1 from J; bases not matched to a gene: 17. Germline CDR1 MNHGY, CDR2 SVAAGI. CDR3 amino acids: CASRNLGRGQPLQETQYF. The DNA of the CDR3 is TGTGCCAGCAGAAATCTCGGAAGGGGACAGCCTCTCCAAGAGACCCAGTACTTC.